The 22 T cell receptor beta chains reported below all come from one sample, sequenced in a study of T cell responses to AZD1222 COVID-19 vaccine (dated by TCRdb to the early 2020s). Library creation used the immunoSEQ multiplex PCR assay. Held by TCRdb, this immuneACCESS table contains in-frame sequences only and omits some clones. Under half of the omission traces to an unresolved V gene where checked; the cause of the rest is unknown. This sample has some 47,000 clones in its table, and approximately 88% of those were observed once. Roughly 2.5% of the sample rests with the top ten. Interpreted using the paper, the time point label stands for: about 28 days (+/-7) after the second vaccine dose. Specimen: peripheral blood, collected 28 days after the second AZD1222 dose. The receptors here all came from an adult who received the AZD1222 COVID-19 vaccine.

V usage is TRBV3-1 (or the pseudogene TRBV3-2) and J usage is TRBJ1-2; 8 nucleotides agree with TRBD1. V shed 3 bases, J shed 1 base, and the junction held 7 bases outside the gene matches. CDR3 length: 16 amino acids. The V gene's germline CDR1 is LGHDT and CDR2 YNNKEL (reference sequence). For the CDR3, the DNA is TGTGCCAGCAGCCACAATAGAGGGACAGGTAACTATGGCTACACCTTC. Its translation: CASSHNRGTGNYGYTF.

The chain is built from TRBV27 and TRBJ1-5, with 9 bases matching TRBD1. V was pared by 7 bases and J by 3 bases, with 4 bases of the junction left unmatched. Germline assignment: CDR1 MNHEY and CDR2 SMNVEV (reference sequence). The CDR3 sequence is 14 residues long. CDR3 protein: CASKTGGVNQPQHF. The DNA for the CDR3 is TGTGCCAGCAAGACAGGGGGTGTCAATCAGCCCCAGCATTTT.

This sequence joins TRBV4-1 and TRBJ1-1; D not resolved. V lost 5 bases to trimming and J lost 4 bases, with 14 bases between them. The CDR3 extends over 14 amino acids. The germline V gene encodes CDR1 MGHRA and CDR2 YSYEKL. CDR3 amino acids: CASSNLKGTTEAFF. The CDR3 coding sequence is TGCGCCAGCAGCAATCTAAAGGGTACCACTGAAGCTTTCTTT.

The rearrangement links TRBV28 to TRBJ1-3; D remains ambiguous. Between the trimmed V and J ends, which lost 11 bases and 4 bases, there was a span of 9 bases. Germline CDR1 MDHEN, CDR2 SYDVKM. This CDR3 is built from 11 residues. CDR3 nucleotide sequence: TGTGCCGGCCTCCGGGGAAACACCATATATTTT. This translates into CAGLRGNTIYF.

The CDR3 loop is CSASPSGRLNYEQYF. The CDR3 nucleotides read TGCAGTGCTAGTCCCTCAGGCAGACTCAACTACGAGCAGTACTTC. The V call is TRBV20-1, the J call TRBJ2-7; D is unresolved. The CDR3 covers 15 residues. CDR1 is DFQATT and CDR2 is SNEGSKA in the germline V gene (reference sequence). Trimming shortened V by 3 bases and J by 3 bases, and 18 bases separated the two germline ends.

The CDR3 here is CASRPQLNTEAFF. In nucleotides, the CDR3 is TGTGCCAGCAGACCGCAGCTGAACACTGAAGCTTTCTTT. The V gene is TRBV28, the J gene TRBJ1-1, with D uncertain. The germline gives CDR1 MDHEN, CDR2 SYDVKM. Trimming pared 6 bases from V and 0 bases from J, leaving 8 bases between. The CDR3 totals 13 residues.

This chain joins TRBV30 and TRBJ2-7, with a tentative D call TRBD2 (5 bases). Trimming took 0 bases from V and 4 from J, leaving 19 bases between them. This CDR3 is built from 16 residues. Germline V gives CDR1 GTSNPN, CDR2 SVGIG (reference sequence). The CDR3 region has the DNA TGTGCCTGGAGTGTATCCCGAAGAGGGTGGGGATACGAGCAGTACTTC. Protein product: CAWSVSRRGWGYEQYF.

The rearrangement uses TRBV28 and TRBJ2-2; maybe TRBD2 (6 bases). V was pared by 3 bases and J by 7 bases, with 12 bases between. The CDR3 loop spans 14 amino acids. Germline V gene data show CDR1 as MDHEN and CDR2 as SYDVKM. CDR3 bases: TGTGCCAGCAGTTTCGGTGGGGGAGGCGGGGAGCTGTTTTTT. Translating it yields CASSFGGGGGELFF.

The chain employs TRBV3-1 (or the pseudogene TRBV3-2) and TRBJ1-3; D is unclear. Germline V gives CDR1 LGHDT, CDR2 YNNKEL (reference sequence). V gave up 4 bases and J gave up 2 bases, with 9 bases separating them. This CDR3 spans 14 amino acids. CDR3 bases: TGTGCCAGCAGCCGAAAGGTAACTGGAAACACCATATATTTT. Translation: CASSRKVTGNTIYF.

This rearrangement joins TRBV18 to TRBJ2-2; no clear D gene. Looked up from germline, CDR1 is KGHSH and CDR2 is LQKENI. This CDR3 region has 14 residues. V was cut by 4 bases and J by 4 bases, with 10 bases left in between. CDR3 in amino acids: CASSLTTGTGELFF. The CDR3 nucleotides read TGTGCCAGCTCACTAACGACCGGCACCGGGGAGCTGTTTTTT.

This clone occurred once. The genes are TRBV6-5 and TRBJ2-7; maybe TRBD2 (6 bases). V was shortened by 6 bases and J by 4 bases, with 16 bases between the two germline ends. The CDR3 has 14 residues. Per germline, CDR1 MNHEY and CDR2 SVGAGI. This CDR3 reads CASRPRGGEYEQYF. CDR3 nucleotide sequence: TGTGCCAGCAGGCCCCGAGGCGGGGAATACGAGCAGTACTTC.

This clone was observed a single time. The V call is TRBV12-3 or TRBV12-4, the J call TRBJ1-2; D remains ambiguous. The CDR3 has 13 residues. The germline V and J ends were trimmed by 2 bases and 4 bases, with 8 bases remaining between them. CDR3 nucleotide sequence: TGTGCCAGCAGTTTAAATACCCTCTATGGCTACACCTTC. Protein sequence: CASSLNTLYGYTF.

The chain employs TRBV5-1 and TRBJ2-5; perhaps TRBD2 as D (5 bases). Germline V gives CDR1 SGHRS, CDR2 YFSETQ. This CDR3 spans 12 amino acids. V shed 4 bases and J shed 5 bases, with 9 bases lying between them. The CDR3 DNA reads TGCGCCAGCAGCCCGGAGGCCGAGACCCAGTACTTC. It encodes CASSPEAETQYF.

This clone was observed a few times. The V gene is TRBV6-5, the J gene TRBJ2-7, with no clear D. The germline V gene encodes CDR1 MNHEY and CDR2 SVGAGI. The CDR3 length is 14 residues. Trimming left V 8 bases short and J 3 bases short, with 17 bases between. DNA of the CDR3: TGTGCCAGCGAAGACACCGCCTACGTCTACGAGCAGTACTTC. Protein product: CASEDTAYVYEQYF.

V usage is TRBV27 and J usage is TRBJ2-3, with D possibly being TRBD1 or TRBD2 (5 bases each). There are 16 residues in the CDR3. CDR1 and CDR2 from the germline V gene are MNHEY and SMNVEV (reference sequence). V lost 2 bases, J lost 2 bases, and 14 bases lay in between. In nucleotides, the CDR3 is TGTGCCAGCAGTTTAAGGGGAAAGGGGACCACAGATACGCAGTATTTT. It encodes CASSLRGKGTTDTQYF.

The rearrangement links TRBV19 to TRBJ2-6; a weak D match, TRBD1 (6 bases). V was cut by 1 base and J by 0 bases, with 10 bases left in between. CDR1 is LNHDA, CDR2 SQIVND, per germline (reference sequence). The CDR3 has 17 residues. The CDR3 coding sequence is TGTGCCAGTAGTATAGGGCAGGGGAGCTCTGGGGCCAACGTCCTGACTTTC. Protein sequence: CASSIGQGSSGANVLTF.

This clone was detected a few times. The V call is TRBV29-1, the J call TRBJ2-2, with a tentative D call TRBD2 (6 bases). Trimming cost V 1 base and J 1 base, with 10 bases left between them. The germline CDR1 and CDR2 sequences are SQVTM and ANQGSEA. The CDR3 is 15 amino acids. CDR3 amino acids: CSVEGGNRNTGELFF. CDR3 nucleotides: TGCAGCGTTGAAGGCGGGAATAGGAACACCGGGGAGCTGTTTTTT.

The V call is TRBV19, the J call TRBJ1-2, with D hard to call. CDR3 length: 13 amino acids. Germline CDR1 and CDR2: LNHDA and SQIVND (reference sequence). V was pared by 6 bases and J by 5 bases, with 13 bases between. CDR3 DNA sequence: TGTGCCAGTAGCCACCGGGCCGTTTATGGCTACACCTTC. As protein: CASSHRAVYGYTF.

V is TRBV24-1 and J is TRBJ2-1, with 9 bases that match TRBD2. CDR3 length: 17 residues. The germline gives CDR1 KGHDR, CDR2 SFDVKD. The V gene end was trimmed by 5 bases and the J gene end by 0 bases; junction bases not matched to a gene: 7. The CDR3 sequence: CATSGQTSGSSYNEQFF. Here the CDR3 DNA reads TGTGCCACCAGTGGGCAGACTAGCGGAAGCTCCTACAATGAGCAGTTCTTC.

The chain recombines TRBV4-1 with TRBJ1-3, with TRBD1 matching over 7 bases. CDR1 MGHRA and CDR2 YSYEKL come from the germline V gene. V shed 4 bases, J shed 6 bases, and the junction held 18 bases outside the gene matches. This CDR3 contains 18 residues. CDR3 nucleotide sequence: TGCGCCAGCAGCCTGCGGTCGGGACAGCCGCATTTGGAAAACACCATATATTTT. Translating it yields CASSLRSGQPHLENTIYF.

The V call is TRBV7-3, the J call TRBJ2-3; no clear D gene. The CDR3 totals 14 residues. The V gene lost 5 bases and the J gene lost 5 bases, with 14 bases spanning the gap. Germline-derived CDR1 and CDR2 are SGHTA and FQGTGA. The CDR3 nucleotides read TGTGCCAGCAGCGCCCGGGCGACCGAAGATACGCAGTATTTT. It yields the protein CASSARATEDTQYF.

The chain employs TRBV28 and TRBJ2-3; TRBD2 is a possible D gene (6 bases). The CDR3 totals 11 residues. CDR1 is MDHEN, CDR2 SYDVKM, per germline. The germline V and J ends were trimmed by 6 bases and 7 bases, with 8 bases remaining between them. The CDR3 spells CASRGGNTQYF. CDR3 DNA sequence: TGTGCCAGCAGGGGCGGGAATACGCAGTATTTT.